This T cell receptor (beta chain) was sequenced during a study of identifying expanded T cells in peripheral blood. V dropped 4 bases and J dropped 1; count of bases not matched to a gene: 6. Germline V gives CDR1 SGHDN, CDR2 FVKESK. This CDR3 spans 17 amino acids. Sequenced by immunoSEQ multiplex PCR; TCRdb stores in-frame clones only, minus some. The table shows 50,000 or so clones, with 89% occurring only once. The sequencing input was blood. The chain employs TRBV14 and TRBJ2-2; TRBD1 matches 10 bases. This receptor was taken from a person aged 18 to 70 in good health. The CDR3 here is CASSRRQGAQNTGELFF. As DNA, the CDR3 is TGTGCCAGCAGCCGGCGACAGGGGGCCCAGAACACCGGGGAGCTGTTTTTT. The full variable domain, with the rest looked up from reference TRBV14 and TRBJ2-2, is EAGVTQFPSHSVIEKGQTVTLRCDPISGHDNLYWYRRVMGKEIKFLLHFVKESKQDESGMPNNRFLAERTGGTYSTLKVQPAELEDSGVYFCASSRRQGAQNTGELFFGEGSRLTVL.